These 26 T cell receptor beta chains originate from one sample sequenced in a study of cytomegalovirus exposure and HLA in healthy donors. The protocol was immunoSEQ multiplex PCR, while the TCRdb copy is restricted to in-frame clones and leaves out a portion. The table has 150,000 to 200,000 clones, around four fifths seen once. The sample taken for sequencing was PBMCs. These receptors all stem from a man aged 30 to 45 in good health and CMV-seropositive.

The gene calls are TRBV20-1 and TRBJ2-3; D is ambiguous. V shed 5 bases and J shed 4 bases, with 4 bases lying between them. The CDR3 spans 10 residues. The germline gives CDR1 DFQATT, CDR2 SNEGSKA (reference sequence). The CDR3 sequence is CSAPADTQYF. CDR3 nucleotide sequence: TGCAGTGCTCCAGCAGATACGCAGTATTTT.

The chain employs TRBV27 and TRBJ1-6, with TRBD1 identical over 7 bases. Unmatched junction bases numbered 10, after V lost 5 bases and J lost 3 bases. From germline, CDR1 is MNHEY and CDR2 SMNVEV (reference sequence). The CDR3 contains 17 residues. In DNA form, the CDR3 reads TGTGCCAGCAGTGGCCGACAGGGAAAAGACTATAATTCACCCCTCCACTTT. The encoded protein is CASSGRQGKDYNSPLHF.

This clone was picked up a small number of times. The chain's CDR3 is CASSLLGADTQYF. As DNA, the CDR3 is TGTGCCAGCAGCTTGTTAGGGGCAGATACGCAGTATTTT. The rearrangement uses TRBV5-6 and TRBJ2-3; D is perhaps TRBD1 (5 bases). The CDR3 spans 13 residues. Trimming removed 1 base from V and 4 bases from J, with 7 bases in between. The V gene's germline CDR1 is SGHDT and CDR2 YYEEEE.

V and J are TRBV6-6 and TRBJ2-5; D is undetermined. This CDR3 comprises 11 residues. Trimming cost V 6 bases and J 1 base, with 3 bases left between them. Looked up from germline, CDR1 is MNHNY and CDR2 is SVGAGI (reference sequence). Written as DNA, the CDR3 is TGTGCCAGCAGCCGCCAAGAGACCCAGTACTTC. Translated, it gives CASSRQETQYF.

This clone was seen once. V is TRBV4-2 and J is TRBJ2-5; 9 nucleotides match TRBD2. The better agreement between TRBJ2-7 and the DNA end casts doubt on the J call. The CDR3 length is 17 residues. The V gene's germline CDR1 is LGHNA and CDR2 YNFKEQ. Here the CDR3 DNA reads TGTGCCAGCAGCCAAGGGGTTAGCGGGGGACGGTCCTACGAGCAGTACTTC. It is translated as CASSQGVSGGRSYEQYF.

This clone was detected only once. The chain combines TRBV15 with TRBJ1-1, with TRBD1 as a possible D gene (5 bases). The CDR3 extends over 15 amino acids. Germline V gene sequence: CDR1 LNHNV, CDR2 YYDKDF (reference sequence). Trimming stripped 3 bases from V and 4 bases from J, with 15 bases between. The CDR3 coding sequence is TGTGCCACCAGCAGGGACGGATGGGGCGGCACTGAAGCTTTCTTT. Translating gives CATSRDGWGGTEAFF.

The J gene is TRBJ2-1, the V gene TRBV4-3, with D possibly being TRBD2 (6 bases). V was clipped by 0 bases and J by 9 bases, with 9 bases between them. The CDR3 sequence is 13 residues long. Germline loops: CDR1 LGHNA, CDR2 YSLEER. CDR3 bases: TGCGCCAGCAGCCAAGATGGGGGGTTTGAGCAGTTCTTC. This gives the protein CASSQDGGFEQFF.

This clone occurred once. The DNA for the CDR3 is TGCGCCAGCAGCCAAGCTGTCGGGGGGGCCTACGAGCAGTACTTC. Translating gives CASSQAVGGAYEQYF. This chain links TRBV4-3 with TRBJ2-7, with TRBD2 matching 8 bases. The CDR3 has 15 amino acids. CDR1 is LGHNA, CDR2 YSLEER, per germline. After removal of 1 base from V and 2 bases from J, the junction contained 4 bases not matched to a gene.

This chain connects TRBV4-3 to TRBJ2-7; the match to TRBD1 covers 10 bases. The CDR3 runs to 15 residues. The germline gives CDR1 LGHNA, CDR2 YSLEER. The V and J ends lost 1 base and 4 bases, in that order; junction bases with no gene match: 4. The CDR3 nucleotides are TGCGCCAGCAGCCAAGGCCGGGACAGGGGATACGAGCAGTACTTC. The encoded protein is CASSQGRDRGYEQYF.

The V gene is TRBV7-9, the J gene TRBJ2-7; perhaps TRBD1 as D (5 bases). This CDR3 has 15 residues. Trimming removed 5 bases at V and 3 bases at J, with 17 bases between. Germline CDR1 SEHNR, CDR2 FQNEAQ (reference sequence). CDR3 in amino acids: CASSPADKRGYEQYF. The DNA for the CDR3 is TGTGCCAGCAGCCCTGCTGACAAAAGGGGCTACGAGCAGTACTTC. Drawing the rest from reference TRBV7-9 and TRBJ2-7, the complete variable domain is DTGVSQNPRHKITKRGQNVTFRCDPISEHNRLYWYRQTLGQGPEFLTYFQNEAQLEKSRLLSDRFSAERPKGSFSTLEIQRTEQGDSAMYLCASSPADKRGYEQYFGPGTRLTVT.

V and J are TRBV5-1 and TRBJ2-3; 9 nucleotides agree with TRBD1. Per germline, CDR1 SGHRS and CDR2 YFSETQ. V gave up 3 bases and J gave up 5 bases; unmatched junction bases: 10. The CDR3 is 16 amino acids. CDR3 sequence reads: CASSWDRDVERDTQYF. CDR3 sequence (DNA): TGCGCCAGCAGCTGGGACAGGGACGTAGAGAGAGATACGCAGTATTTT.

V and J are TRBV11-3 and TRBJ2-1, with D perhaps TRBD2 (7 bases). V lost 1 base and J 7 bases, leaving 20 bases between the germline ends. The CDR3 runs 17 residues. CDR1 is SGHNT, CDR2 YENEEA, per germline. The CDR3 is CASSLGLGGGLFNEQFF. DNA for the CDR3: TGTGCCAGCAGCTTAGGATTGGGCGGGGGCCTATTTAATGAGCAGTTCTTC.

Sample share makes this clone medium-sized. The V gene is TRBV29-1, the J gene TRBJ2-2; 10 positions agree with TRBD1. CDR3 size: 16 residues. Per germline, CDR1 SQVTM and CDR2 ANQGSEA. V shed 3 bases, J shed 3 bases, and the junction held 7 bases outside the gene matches. CDR3 in amino acids: CSVEDTGTGDTGELFF. The CDR3 coding sequence is TGCAGCGTTGAGGATACCGGGACAGGGGACACCGGGGAGCTGTTTTTT.

The chain uses TRBV5-8 and TRBJ2-7, with TRBD2 as a possible D gene (5 bases). Germline-derived CDR1 and CDR2 are SGHTS and YDEGEE. The CDR3 runs 15 residues. Trimming took 0 bases from V and 0 from J, leaving 10 bases between them. For the CDR3, the DNA is TGTGCCAGCAGCTTGGCTGTTGACTACTCCTACGAGCAGTACTTC. As protein: CASSLAVDYSYEQYF.

This clone showed up just once. J is TRBJ2-5 and V is TRBV6-6; perhaps TRBD1 as D (6 bases). CDR1 is MNHNY, CDR2 SVGAGI, per germline (reference sequence). CDR3 size: 12 residues. The ends were cut back, 6 bases at V and 4 bases at J, with 9 bases in the middle. As DNA, the CDR3 is TGTGCCAGCAGCCGGACAGCAGAGACCCAGTACTTC. Translation: CASSRTAETQYF.

The gene calls are TRBV5-6 and TRBJ2-2, with 7 bases fitting TRBD1. This CDR3 contains 15 residues. Looked up from germline, CDR1 is SGHDT and CDR2 is YYEEEE. V lost 0 bases and J lost 3; bases outside the gene matches: 2. CDR3: CASSLGDRDTGELFF. The CDR3 bases are TGTGCCAGCAGCTTGGGGGACAGAGACACCGGGGAGCTGTTTTTT.

The chain carries TRBV4-3 and TRBJ1-2; 12 positions match TRBD1. Per germline, CDR1 LGHNA and CDR2 YSLEER. J lost 3 bases, V lost 2 bases, and 4 bases had no gene match. This CDR3 has 16 residues. This CDR3 is CASSQLGTGGDYGYTF. The CDR3 nucleotides are TGCGCCAGCAGCCAACTTGGGACAGGGGGCGACTATGGCTACACCTTC.

The gene calls are TRBV13 and TRBJ1-2; 11 positions agree with TRBD1. The CDR3 sequence is 14 residues long. Trimming took 4 bases from V and 3 from J; bases not matched to a gene: 1. Germline V gene sequence: CDR1 PRHDT, CDR2 FYEKMQ (reference sequence). The CDR3 region has the DNA TGTGCCAGCAGCTCGGGACAGGGGGACTATGGCTACACCTTC. Amino acids: CASSSGQGDYGYTF.

This chain links TRBV4-3 with TRBJ1-2; 9 bases are shared with TRBD1. This CDR3 comprises 16 residues. The V gene end was trimmed by 0 bases and the J gene end by 6 bases; junction bases not matched to a gene: 8. The germline CDR1 and CDR2 sequences are LGHNA and YSLEER. CDR3 in DNA: TGCGCCAGCAGCCAAGATAGGGGGACAGGGAGGAATGGCTACACCTTC. Encoded protein: CASSQDRGTGRNGYTF.

The CDR3 sequence is CASSFLGGTYQETQYF. CDR3 bases: TGTGCCAGCAGCTTTCTTGGTGGTACTTACCAAGAGACCCAGTACTTC. The chain employs TRBV7-9 and TRBJ2-5; no firm D call. Germline V lookup: CDR1 SEHNR, CDR2 FQNEAQ (reference sequence). This CDR3 has 16 residues. V lost 3 bases and J lost 0, with 14 bases in between.

The chain couples TRBV4-1 to TRBJ1-5, with no clear D. Germline assignment: CDR1 MGHRA and CDR2 YSYEKL. The length of the CDR3 is 15 residues. V lost 1 base to trimming and J lost 3 bases, with 10 bases between them. CDR3 region: CASSQVPLINQPQHF. Here the CDR3 DNA reads TGCGCCAGCAGCCAAGTTCCACTAATCAATCAGCCCCAGCATTTT.

CDR3 in DNA: TGCAGCGTTGACCCCCGAGAAGAGACCCAGTACTTC. Amino acids: CSVDPREETQYF. This chain connects TRBV29-1 to TRBJ2-5; D is unresolved. The CDR3 length is 12 residues. V lost 3 bases and J lost 3, with 8 bases in between. Germline CDR1 is SQVTM and CDR2 is ANQGSEA.

This chain connects TRBV7-3 to TRBJ1-5; TRBD1 might be the D (6 bases). This CDR3 region has 19 residues. Germline CDR1 reads SGHTA; CDR2 reads FQGTGA. V lost 5 bases, J lost 0 bases, and 23 bases lay in between. CDR3 bases: TGTGCCAGCAGCCCAGCCGGGAATTACAGGGCCAATAGCAATCAGCCCCAGCATTTT. Its translation: CASSPAGNYRANSNQPQHF. The entire variable domain, with the rest obtained from reference TRBV7-3 and TRBJ1-5, is as follows: GAGVSQTPSNKVTEKGKYVELRCDPISGHTALYWYRQSLGQGPEFLIYFQGTGAADDSGLPNDRFFAVRPEGSVSTLKIQRTERGDSAVYLCASSPAGNYRANSNQPQHFGDGTRLSIL.

The chain joins TRBV14 to TRBJ1-2, with a weak D call TRBD1 (6 bases). The V gene lost 4 bases and the J gene lost 8 bases, with 14 bases spanning the gap. This CDR3 contains 13 residues. Germline V gives CDR1 SGHDN, CDR2 FVKESK. CDR3 in amino acids: CASSRGGARGYTF. The CDR3 DNA is TGTGCCAGCAGCCGAGGGGGGGCGAGGGGCTACACCTTC.

This chain uses TRBV12-5 with TRBJ2-3, with 9 bases aligning to TRBD2. With V trimmed by 6 bases and J by 3 bases, 10 bases remained unmatched. Germline CDR1 LGHNT, CDR2 FRNRAP. The CDR3 length is 16 residues. CDR3 coding DNA: TGTGCTAGTGGCCCCCGCGGGGGGGCCGGGACAGATACGCAGTATTTT. Its protein is CASGPRGGAGTDTQYF.

J is TRBJ2-2 and V is TRBV6-5, with 11 positions matching TRBD1. V shed 2 bases and J 4 bases; nucleotides not matched to a gene: 3. CDR3 length equals 16 residues. Germline V gene lookup returns CDR1 MNHEY and CDR2 SVGAGI. The CDR3 sequence: CASSYPGTGGTGELFF. In nucleotides, the CDR3 is TGTGCCAGCAGTTACCCCGGGACAGGGGGCACCGGGGAGCTGTTTTTT.